The 30 T cell receptor beta chains below all came from one sample that was sequenced in a study of human T cells and chemical hapten exposure. TCRdb reanalysed the RACE reads using MiXCR and keeps one entry per CDR3 protein. The data show some 110,000 distinct CDR3 sequences, around 10% seen once. The sample's time point: patch test 3, about 24 weeks after DPC sensitization. Treatment given: therapeutic diphenylcyclopropenone sensitization with weekly scalp DPC. Sequenced material: whole blood, taken in connection with sensitization to the hapten diphenylcyclopropenone (DPC). The receptor set was obtained from a woman aged 50 to 65 with alopecia areata. Some clones in this sample may be carry-over from other donors' samples.

This clonotype was observed a handful of times. The V gene is TRBV4-3, the J gene TRBJ2-1; D is ambiguous. The V end was cut by 4 bases, the J end by 10 bases, with 11 bases between. There are 12 residues in the CDR3. Germline assignment: CDR1 LGHNA and CDR2 YSLEER. CDR3 coding DNA: TGCGCCAGCAGCCGCGCGGCATCCGAGCAGTTCTTC. Translated: CASSRAASEQFF.

The chain links TRBV6-6 to TRBJ2-3, with D tentatively TRBD2 (6 bases). The CDR3 runs 17 residues. Trimming shortened V by 1 base and J by 0 bases, and 14 bases separated the two germline ends. The V gene's germline CDR1 is MNHNY and CDR2 SVGAGI (reference sequence). This CDR3 reads CASSYFRGSPSTDTQYF. The CDR3 DNA follows: TGTGCCAGCAGTTACTTCCGGGGGTCTCCTAGCACAGATACGCAGTATTTT.

This clonotype was seen repeatedly, ten times or more. The chain joins TRBV6-2 or TRBV6-3 to TRBJ1-5; D perhaps matches TRBD1 (5 bases). This CDR3 has 15 amino acids. Germline V gene data show CDR1 as MNHEY and CDR2 as SVGEGT. Trimming removed 0 bases from V and 7 bases from J, with 13 bases in between. DNA of the CDR3: TGTGCCAGCAGTTACTCCTCCCGGGGCGAGCAGCCCCAGCATTTT. Its protein is CASSYSSRGEQPQHF.

V gene TRBV20-1 combines with J gene TRBJ2-1; D gene unclear. Deletions cut 1 base from V and 6 bases from J, with 4 bases between. The CDR3 extends over 11 amino acids. The germline V gene has CDR1 DFQATT and CDR2 SNEGSKA (reference sequence). The CDR3 DNA sequence: TGCAGTGCTAGAGCTTTCAATGAGCAGTTCTTC. Amino acids: CSARAFNEQFF.

This clonotype was counted ten times or more. V usage is TRBV7-2 and J usage is TRBJ1-5, with TRBD1 matching 10 bases. The junction had 8 bases not matched to a gene; V was cut back by 5 bases and J by 7 bases. This CDR3 has 15 residues. Germline V lookup: CDR1 SGHTA, CDR2 FQGNSA. The CDR3 nucleotides read TGTGCCAGCAGCCTCAGACAGGGGGCGCAACAGCCCCAGCATTTT. Encoded protein: CASSLRQGAQQPQHF.

This clonotype was observed a handful of times. The V and J genes are TRBV15 and TRBJ1-1; 8 nucleotides line up with TRBD1. This CDR3 is built from 14 residues. Germline values: CDR1 LNHNV, CDR2 YYDKDF (reference sequence). Trimming at V came to 3 bases and at J to 1 base, leaving 1 base not matched to a gene. The CDR3 region is CATSRGQENTEAFF. CDR3 coding DNA: TGTGCCACCAGCAGGGGACAGGAGAACACTGAAGCTTTCTTT.

The gene calls are TRBV18 and TRBJ2-3, with TRBD2 matching 7 bases. J gave up 4 bases and V 2 bases, and 9 bases lay outside the gene matches. Germline-derived CDR1 and CDR2 are KGHSH and LQKENI. The CDR3 covers 16 residues. CDR3 loop: CASSPTFSGDPDTQYF. DNA for the CDR3: TGTGCCAGCTCACCAACGTTCAGCGGGGACCCAGATACGCAGTATTTT.

The chain has TRBV28 and TRBJ1-3, with D maybe TRBD1 (5 bases). The CDR3 covers 14 residues. The germline V and J ends were trimmed by 9 bases and 3 bases, with 15 bases remaining between them. The germline V gene has CDR1 MDHEN and CDR2 SYDVKM. CDR3 nucleotide sequence: TGTGCCAGTAGAACAGGCGGCAGTGGAAACACCATATATTTT. It yields the protein CASRTGGSGNTIYF. Full variable domain (rest looked up from reference TRBV28 and TRBJ1-3): DVKVTQSSRYLVKRTGEKVFLECVQDMDHENMFWYRQDPGLGLRLIYFSYDVKMKEKGDIPEGYSVSREKKERFSLILESASTNQTSMYLCASRTGGSGNTIYFGEGSWLTVV.

J is TRBJ1-6 and V is TRBV7-2; 7 bases match TRBD1. The germline V gene has CDR1 SGHTA and CDR2 FQGNSA. The V and J ends lost 7 bases and 7 bases, in that order; junction bases with no gene match: 22. This CDR3 contains 19 residues. The CDR3 loop is CASNPRGAGGLSRNSPLHF. In DNA, the CDR3 is TGTGCCAGCAACCCCCGAGGGGCAGGGGGGTTATCCAGGAATTCACCCCTCCACTTT.

The chain couples TRBV6-5 to TRBJ2-1; no definite D call. CDR1 MNHEY and CDR2 SVGAGI come from the germline V gene. Trimming removed 2 bases from V and 2 bases from J, with 4 bases in between. The CDR3 totals 13 residues. The CDR3 DNA is TGTGCCAGCAGTTACACGACCTACAATGAGCAGTTCTTC. Amino acid sequence: CASSYTTYNEQFF.

This clonotype was detected many times. The rearrangement links TRBV5-1 to TRBJ2-1, with TRBD1 as a possible D gene (5 bases). Per the germline V gene, CDR1 is SGHRS and CDR2 is YFSETQ. The CDR3 is 12 amino acids. V lost 3 bases and J 6 bases, leaving 7 bases between the germline ends. In DNA form, the CDR3 reads TGCGCCAGCAGCTACAGGTTCAATGAGCAGTTCTTC. Its translation: CASSYRFNEQFF.

V and J are TRBV14 and TRBJ1-3; D is ambiguous. Deletions cut 3 bases from V and 0 bases from J, with 12 bases between. Germline V gene data show CDR1 as SGHDN and CDR2 as FVKESK. This CDR3 has 16 amino acids. In nucleotides, the CDR3 is TGTGCCAGCAGCCAGACACGGATGTCCTCTGGAAACACCATATATTTT. Amino acid sequence: CASSQTRMSSGNTIYF.

The sample holds a few counts of this clonotype. This chain joins TRBV10-3 and TRBJ1-3, with D possibly matching TRBD1 (5 bases). Trimming pared 0 bases from V and 1 base from J, leaving 10 bases between. The CDR3 consists of 16 residues. From germline, CDR1 is ENHRY and CDR2 SYGVKD. The chain's CDR3 is CAISESRGRSGNTIYF. CDR3 nucleotides: TGTGCCATCAGTGAGTCACGGGGCAGGTCTGGAAACACCATATATTTT.

The gene calls are TRBV5-1 and TRBJ1-1; possibly TRBD1 for D (6 bases). Between the trimmed V and J ends, which lost 0 bases and 8 bases, there was a span of 11 bases. This CDR3 region has 13 residues. Per the germline V gene, CDR1 is SGHRS and CDR2 is YFSETQ. The CDR3 loop reads CASSLGGQPEAFF. CDR3 DNA sequence: TGCGCCAGCAGCTTGGGAGGACAGCCAGAAGCTTTCTTT.

The V and J genes are TRBV5-1 and TRBJ2-3; 10 nucleotides line up with TRBD2. Germline trimming cut 0 bases from V and 5 bases from J; bases unmatched to any gene: 6. Germline values: CDR1 SGHRS, CDR2 YFSETQ. CDR3 length: 16 amino acids. The CDR3 here is CASSLEAGGPGDTQYF. The CDR3 coding sequence is TGCGCCAGCAGCTTGGAAGCGGGGGGGCCTGGAGATACGCAGTATTTT. Combining the CDR3 with reference TRBV5-1 and TRBJ2-3 gives the whole variable domain KAGVTQTPRYLIKTRGQQVTLSCSPISGHRSVSWYQQTPGQGLQFLFEYFSETQRNKGNFPGRFSGRQFSNSRSEMNVSTLELGDSALYLCASSLEAGGPGDTQYFGPGTRLTVL.

Only a few counts were recorded for this clonotype. J is TRBJ1-1 and V is TRBV28; no clear D gene. The germline gives CDR1 MDHEN, CDR2 SYDVKM. Trimming stripped 10 bases from V and 0 bases from J, with 12 bases between. The CDR3 length is 13 residues. DNA of the CDR3: TGTGCCATCCTAGGGCAGTTGAACACTGAAGCTTTCTTT. Residues: CAILGQLNTEAFF.

This clonotype appeared once. This rearrangement joins TRBV28 to TRBJ2-7, with 9 bases fitting TRBD1. Germline trimming cut 8 bases from V and 4 bases from J; bases unmatched to any gene: 6. Germline V gene sequence: CDR1 MDHEN, CDR2 SYDVKM. This CDR3 has 13 residues. CDR3 in DNA: TGTGCCAGCCTACACAGGGGGCTATACGAGCAGTACTTC. Amino acid sequence: CASLHRGLYEQYF.

This clonotype was counted once. This chain links TRBV15 with TRBJ1-1; D is possibly TRBD1 (6 bases). Looked up from germline, CDR1 is LNHNV and CDR2 is YYDKDF (reference sequence). V dropped 4 bases and J dropped 5 bases, with 14 bases sitting between them. This CDR3 has 14 residues. CDR3: CATSMEGVGTEAFF. The CDR3 DNA is TGTGCCACCAGCATGGAGGGGGTCGGGACTGAAGCTTTCTTT.

The rearrangement joins TRBV27 to TRBJ2-7; perhaps TRBD2 as D (6 bases). This CDR3 has 12 amino acids. Germline CDR1 is MNHEY and CDR2 is SMNVEV (reference sequence). V gave up 2 bases and J gave up 8 bases, with 10 bases separating them. The CDR3 here is CASSLVGGKQYF. CDR3 nucleotide sequence: TGTGCCAGCAGTTTAGTAGGAGGGAAGCAGTACTTC.

This chain connects TRBV13 to TRBJ1-1; the D gene is possibly TRBD1 (5 bases). This CDR3 has 14 residues. Germline V gives CDR1 PRHDT, CDR2 FYEKMQ (reference sequence). Trimming pared 1 base from V and 7 bases from J, leaving 13 bases between. CDR3 sequence reads: CASSLEGSISEAFF. The CDR3 coding sequence is TGTGCCAGCAGCTTAGAGGGGTCCATAAGTGAAGCTTTCTTT.

In its sample, this clonotype was seen many times. The chain is built from TRBV24-1 and TRBJ2-3; TRBD2 matches 8 bases. Germline V gene sequence: CDR1 KGHDR, CDR2 SFDVKD. Unmatched junction bases numbered 10, after V lost 3 bases and J lost 6 bases. The CDR3 runs to 16 residues. As DNA, the CDR3 is TGTGCCACCAGTGATCCTAACGGGAGGGCCCTGGATACGCAGTATTTT. It translates to CATSDPNGRALDTQYF.

V usage is TRBV28 and J usage is TRBJ2-7; a weak D match, TRBD2 (5 bases). The CDR3 is 11 amino acids. V dropped 5 bases and J dropped 7 bases, with 9 bases sitting between them. The germline gives CDR1 MDHEN, CDR2 SYDVKM. CDR3 protein: CASSPTGEQYF. The CDR3 nucleotides read TGTGCCAGCAGTCCCACGGGGGAGCAGTACTTC.

This clonotype was found a few times. This chain uses TRBV10-3 with TRBJ2-6; 8 bases map to TRBD1. V lost 6 bases to trimming and J lost 3 bases; unmatched junction nucleotides: 7. Germline CDR1 and CDR2: ENHRY and SYGVKD. The CDR3 loop spans 16 amino acids. The CDR3: CAIRLDRGSGANVLTF. The CDR3 DNA sequence: TGTGCCATCAGACTAGACAGGGGCAGTGGGGCCAACGTCCTGACTTTC.

The chain has TRBV12-3 or TRBV12-4 and TRBJ1-5; 8 bases match TRBD1. This CDR3 has 17 amino acids. Germline trimming cut 4 bases from V and 4 bases from J; bases unmatched to any gene: 12. CDR3 residues: CASSSRGQGGGNQPQHF. CDR3 in DNA: TGTGCCAGCAGTTCACGAGGACAGGGAGGGGGTAATCAGCCCCAGCATTTT.

The genes are TRBV20-1 and TRBJ2-3; 9 bases are shared with TRBD2. Germline V gives CDR1 DFQATT, CDR2 SNEGSKA (reference sequence). This CDR3 region has 15 residues. V dropped 3 bases and J dropped 4; count of bases not matched to a gene: 8. The CDR3, as DNA: TGCAGTGCTAGTTTTGGCGGGGGGGCCGCAGATACGCAGTATTTT. Amino acids: CSASFGGGAADTQYF.

V is TRBV20-1 and J is TRBJ2-7; 10 bases fit TRBD2. Germline-derived CDR1 and CDR2 are DFQATT and SNEGSKA (reference sequence). The CDR3 spans 12 residues. The V segment lost 8 bases and the J segment 5 bases; nucleotides outside the gene matches: 6. The CDR3 spells CSPLAGVDEQYF. The CDR3 DNA sequence: TGCAGTCCTCTAGCGGGAGTCGACGAGCAGTACTTC.

V gene TRBV7-9 combines with J gene TRBJ2-3, with D tentatively TRBD1 (6 bases). Trimming took 7 bases from V and 2 from J, leaving 13 bases between them. Germline V gives CDR1 SEHNR, CDR2 FQNEAQ (reference sequence). There are 14 residues in the CDR3. The CDR3 DNA follows: TGTGCCAGCAACGACCGGACAGTCACAGATACGCAGTATTTT. This codes for CASNDRTVTDTQYF.

This clonotype was counted ten times or more. V usage is TRBV28 and J usage is TRBJ2-7; 8 bases agree with TRBD1. The CDR3 runs to 15 residues. Germline CDR1 reads MDHEN; CDR2 reads SYDVKM. V shed 6 bases, J shed 2 bases, and the junction held 9 bases outside the gene matches. CDR3 in DNA: TGTGCCAGCAGAAACTCCGGGACAGGTACCTACGAGCAGTACTTC. It yields the protein CASRNSGTGTYEQYF.

In this sample, this clonotype turned up a few times. The V and J genes are TRBV28 and TRBJ2-3; 7 bases align to TRBD2. Per germline, CDR1 MDHEN and CDR2 SYDVKM. With V trimmed by 8 bases and J by 5 bases, 13 bases remained unmatched. The CDR3 runs to 15 residues. CDR3: CASREDGRSRDTQYF. The DNA of the CDR3 is TGTGCCAGCCGGGAGGACGGGAGGAGTCGAGATACGCAGTATTTT.

This clonotype was picked up one time. This sequence joins TRBV12-3 or TRBV12-4 and TRBJ2-1, with D tentatively TRBD1 (6 bases). The V and J ends lost 2 bases and 6 bases respectively, with 14 bases between them. This CDR3 has 15 amino acids. For the CDR3, the DNA is TGTGCCAGCAGTTTAATGGGGGCCTTCAGCAATGAGCAGTTCTTC. This sequence encodes CASSLMGAFSNEQFF.